This paragraph reports one T cell receptor (beta chain). Primers: 60 Vbeta forward and 13 Jbeta reverse. Sequencing used immunoSEQ multiplex PCR; TCRdb keeps in-frame clones, though not all of them. The data show some 120,000 clones, around 83% seen once. The data stem from a study of cytomegalovirus exposure and HLA in healthy donors. The V gene lost 3 bases and the J gene lost 1 base, with 9 bases spanning the gap. Germline assignment: CDR1 SEHNR and CDR2 FQNEAQ (reference sequence). The CDR3 loop spans 14 amino acids. The rearrangement uses TRBV7-9 and TRBJ1-1; possible D gene TRBD1, 6 bases. The sequence was obtained from a woman aged 30 to 39 in good health and CMV-seropositive. Sequencing input: PBMCs. The CDR3 loop is CASSFAGANTEAFF. The CDR3 DNA reads TGTGCCAGCAGCTTTGCAGGGGCGAACACTGAAGCTTTCTTT.